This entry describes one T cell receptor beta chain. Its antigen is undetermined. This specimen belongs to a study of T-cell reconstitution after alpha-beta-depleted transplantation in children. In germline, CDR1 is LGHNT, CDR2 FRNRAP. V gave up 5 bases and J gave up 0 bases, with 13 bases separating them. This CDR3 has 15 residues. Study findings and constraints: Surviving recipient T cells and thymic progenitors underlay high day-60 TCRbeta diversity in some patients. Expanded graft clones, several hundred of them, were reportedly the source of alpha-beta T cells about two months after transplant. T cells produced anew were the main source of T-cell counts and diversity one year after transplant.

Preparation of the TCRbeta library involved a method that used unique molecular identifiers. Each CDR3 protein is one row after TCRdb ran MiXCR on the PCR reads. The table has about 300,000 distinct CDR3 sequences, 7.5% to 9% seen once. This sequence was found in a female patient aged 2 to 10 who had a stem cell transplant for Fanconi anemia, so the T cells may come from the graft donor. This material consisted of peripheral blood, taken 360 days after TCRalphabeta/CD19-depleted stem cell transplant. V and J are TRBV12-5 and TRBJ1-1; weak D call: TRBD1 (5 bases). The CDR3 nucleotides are TGTGCTAGTGGTGGCCCGGGGCAGCTGAACACTGAAGCTTTCTTT. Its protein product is CASGGPGQLNTEAFF.